What follows is one T cell receptor (beta chain) and its context. Its antigen is undetermined. Using quantitative 5'-RACE with molecular barcodes, the authors made TCR beta libraries. TCRdb reprocessed the 5' RACE reads with MiXCR, giving one entry per CDR3 protein. The sample holds some 130,000 distinct CDR3 sequences, around 13% seen once. CDR3 length equals 13 residues. The germline CDR1 and CDR2 sequences are LGHDT and YNNKEL (reference sequence). V gave up 1 base and J gave up 14 bases; unmatched junction bases: 3. The data stem from a study of CD8 T cells in ankylosing spondylitis. General study results and limits: A number of the motif variants had already been described in reactive arthritis synovial fluid and blood.

The sequenced sample was blood, either unsorted or a sorted T cell fraction (not recorded which). This clonotype was sampled from a female donor with ankylosing spondylitis or in good health (not recorded which). The chain combines TRBV3-1 with TRBJ2-1; 12 nucleotides match TRBD2. The CDR3 nucleotides are TGTGCCAGCAGCCAAGGACTAGCGGGAGATGAGTTCTTC. It specifies CASSQGLAGDEFF.